This TCR beta chain was captured in a study of CD8+CD57+ T cells in acquired aplastic anemia. Germline lookup yields CDR1 SEHNR and CDR2 FQNEAQ (reference sequence). Trimming took 4 bases from V and 3 from J; bases not matched to a gene: 4. The CDR3 consists of 14 residues. Template material for TCR beta VDJ and CDR3 profiling consisted of genomic DNA. TCRdb used MiXCR to reprocess the reads, holding one entry per CDR3 protein. Of some 220,000 distinct CDR3 sequences in the sample, about a third were seen once. Sequences were obtained from sorted CD4+, CD8+, or CD8+CD57+ T cells (not recorded which) from PBMCs. This sequence was found in a human donor in good health, serving as a control. V usage is TRBV7-9 and J usage is TRBJ2-7; TRBD1 agrees at 9 bases. The CDR3 region has the DNA TGTGCCAGCAGCTCGACGGGACAGGGCTACGAGCAGTACTTC. Residues: CASSSTGQGYEQYF.